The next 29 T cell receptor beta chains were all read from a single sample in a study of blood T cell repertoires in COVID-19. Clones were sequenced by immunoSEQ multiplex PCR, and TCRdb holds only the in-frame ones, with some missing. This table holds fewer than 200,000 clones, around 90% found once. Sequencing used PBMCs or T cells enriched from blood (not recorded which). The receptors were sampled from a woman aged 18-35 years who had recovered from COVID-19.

The CDR3 region has the DNA TGTGCCAGCAGCCTTCGGCAGGGAGGATTTGAGCCCCAGCATTTT. Translated, it gives CASSLRQGGFEPQHF. This rearrangement joins TRBV6-5 to TRBJ1-5, with D possibly being TRBD1 (5 bases). Looked up from germline, CDR1 is MNHEY and CDR2 is SVGAGI. The V end was cut by 6 bases, the J end by 8 bases, with 20 bases between. CDR3 length: 15 amino acids.

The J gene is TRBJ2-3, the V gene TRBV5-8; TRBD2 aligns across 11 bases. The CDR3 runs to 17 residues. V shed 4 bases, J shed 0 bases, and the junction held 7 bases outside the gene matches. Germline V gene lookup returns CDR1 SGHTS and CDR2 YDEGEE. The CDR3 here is CASSDGTSGSSTDTQYF. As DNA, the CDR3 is TGTGCCAGCAGCGACGGGACTAGCGGATCTAGCACAGATACGCAGTATTTT.

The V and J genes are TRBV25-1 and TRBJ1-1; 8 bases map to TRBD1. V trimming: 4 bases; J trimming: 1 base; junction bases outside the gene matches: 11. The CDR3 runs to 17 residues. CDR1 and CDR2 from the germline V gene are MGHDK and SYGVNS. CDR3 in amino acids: CASSGVTGDRANTEAFF. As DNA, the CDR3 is TGTGCCAGCAGTGGCGTGACAGGGGATAGAGCGAACACTGAAGCTTTCTTT.

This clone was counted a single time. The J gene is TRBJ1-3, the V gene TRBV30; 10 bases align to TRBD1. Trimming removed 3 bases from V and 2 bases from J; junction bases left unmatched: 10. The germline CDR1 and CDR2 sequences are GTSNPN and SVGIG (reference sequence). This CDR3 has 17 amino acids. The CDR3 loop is CAWRRVRDRGPGNTIYF. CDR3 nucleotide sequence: TGTGCCTGGAGACGTGTCCGGGACAGGGGACCTGGAAACACCATATATTTT.

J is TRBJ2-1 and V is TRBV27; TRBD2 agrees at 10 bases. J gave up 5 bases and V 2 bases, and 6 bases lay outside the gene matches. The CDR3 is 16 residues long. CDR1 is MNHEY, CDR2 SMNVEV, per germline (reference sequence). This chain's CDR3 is CASSLRGLAPNNEQFF. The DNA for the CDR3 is TGTGCCAGCAGTTTAAGGGGACTAGCGCCTAACAATGAGCAGTTCTTC.

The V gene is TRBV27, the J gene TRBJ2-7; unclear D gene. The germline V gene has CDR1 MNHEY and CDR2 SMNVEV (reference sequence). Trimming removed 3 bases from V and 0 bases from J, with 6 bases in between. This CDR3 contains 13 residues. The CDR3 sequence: CASSFANSYEQYF. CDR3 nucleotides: TGTGCCAGCAGTTTCGCTAACTCCTACGAGCAGTACTTC.

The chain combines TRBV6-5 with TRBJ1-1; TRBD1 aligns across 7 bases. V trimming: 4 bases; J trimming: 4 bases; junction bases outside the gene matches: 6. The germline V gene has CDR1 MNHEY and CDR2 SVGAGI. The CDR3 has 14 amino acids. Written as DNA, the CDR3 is TGTGCCAGCAGTTGGATAACAGGGGTCACTGAAGCTTTCTTT. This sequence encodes CASSWITGVTEAFF.

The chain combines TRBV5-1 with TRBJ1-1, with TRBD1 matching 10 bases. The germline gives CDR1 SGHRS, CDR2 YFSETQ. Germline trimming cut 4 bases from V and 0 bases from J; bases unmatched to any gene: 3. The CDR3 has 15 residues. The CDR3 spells CASSRQGALNTEAFF. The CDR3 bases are TGCGCCAGCAGCCGACAGGGGGCTTTGAACACTGAAGCTTTCTTT.

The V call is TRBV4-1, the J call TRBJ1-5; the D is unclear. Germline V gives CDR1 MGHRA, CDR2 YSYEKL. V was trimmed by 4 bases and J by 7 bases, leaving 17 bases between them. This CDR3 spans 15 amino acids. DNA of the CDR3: TGCGCCAGCAGCCCCGAGAAGAGGGAAGGCCAGCCCCAGCATTTT. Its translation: CASSPEKREGQPQHF.

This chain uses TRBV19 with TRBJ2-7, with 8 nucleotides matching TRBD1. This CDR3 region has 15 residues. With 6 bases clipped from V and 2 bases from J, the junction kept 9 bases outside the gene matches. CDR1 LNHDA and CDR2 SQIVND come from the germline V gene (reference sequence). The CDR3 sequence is CASSPDRALTYEQYF. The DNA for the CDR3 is TGTGCCAGTAGCCCGGACAGGGCTTTAACCTACGAGCAGTACTTC.

CDR3 residues: CASTLTGEKLFF. The CDR3 nucleotides are TGTGCCAGCACCCTCACCGGGGAAAAACTGTTTTTT. The chain has TRBV7-9 and TRBJ1-4; D is undetermined. Germline CDR1 and CDR2: SEHNR and FQNEAQ (reference sequence). Trimming took off 7 bases at V and 8 bases at J, with 11 bases between the two ends. The CDR3 runs to 12 residues.

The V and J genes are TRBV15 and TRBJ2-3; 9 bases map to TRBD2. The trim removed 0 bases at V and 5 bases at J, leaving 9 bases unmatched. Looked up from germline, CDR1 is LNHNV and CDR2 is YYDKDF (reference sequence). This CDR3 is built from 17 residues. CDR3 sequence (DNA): TGTGCCACCAGCAGAGATTTGAGCGGGAGGTGGGGAGATACGCAGTATTTT. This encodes CATSRDLSGRWGDTQYF.

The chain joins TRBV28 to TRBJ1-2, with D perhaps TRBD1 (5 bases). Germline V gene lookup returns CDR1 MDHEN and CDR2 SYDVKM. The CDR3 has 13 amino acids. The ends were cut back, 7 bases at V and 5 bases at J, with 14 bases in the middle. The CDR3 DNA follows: TGTGCCAGCAAGGTGGGTGGGGGGTATGGCTACACCTTC. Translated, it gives CASKVGGGYGYTF.

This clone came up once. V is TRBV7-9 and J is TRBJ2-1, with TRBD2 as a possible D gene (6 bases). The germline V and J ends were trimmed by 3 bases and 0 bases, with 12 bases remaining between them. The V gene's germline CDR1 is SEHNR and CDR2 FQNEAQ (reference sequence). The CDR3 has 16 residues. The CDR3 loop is CASSLPGDFSYNEQFF. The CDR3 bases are TGTGCCAGCAGCTTGCCGGGGGACTTCTCCTACAATGAGCAGTTCTTC.

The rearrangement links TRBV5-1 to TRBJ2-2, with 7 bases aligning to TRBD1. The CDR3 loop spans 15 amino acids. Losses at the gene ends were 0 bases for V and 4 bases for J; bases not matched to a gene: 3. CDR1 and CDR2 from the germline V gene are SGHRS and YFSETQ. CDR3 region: CASSLGAGGTGELFF. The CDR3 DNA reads TGCGCCAGCAGCTTGGGGGCAGGGGGCACCGGGGAGCTGTTTTTT.

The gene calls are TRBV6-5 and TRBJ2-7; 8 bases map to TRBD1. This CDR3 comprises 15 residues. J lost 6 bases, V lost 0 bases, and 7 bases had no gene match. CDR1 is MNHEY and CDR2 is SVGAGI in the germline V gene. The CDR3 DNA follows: TGTGCCAGCAGTTACTCGGTCCACACAGGGGGCGAGCAGTACTTC. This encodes CASSYSVHTGGEQYF.

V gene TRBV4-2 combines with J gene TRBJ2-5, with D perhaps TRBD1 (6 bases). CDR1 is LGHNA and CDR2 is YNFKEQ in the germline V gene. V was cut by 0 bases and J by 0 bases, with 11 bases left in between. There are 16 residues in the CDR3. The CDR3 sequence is CASSQDRYRDQETQYF. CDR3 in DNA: TGTGCCAGCAGCCAAGATAGGTACAGGGACCAAGAGACCCAGTACTTC.

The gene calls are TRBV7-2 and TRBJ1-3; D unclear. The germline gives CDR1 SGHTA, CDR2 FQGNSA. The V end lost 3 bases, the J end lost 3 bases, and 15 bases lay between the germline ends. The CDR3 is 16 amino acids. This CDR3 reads CASSFGRDTLGNTIYF. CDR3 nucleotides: TGTGCCAGCAGCTTTGGTAGAGACACCCTTGGAAACACCATATATTTT.

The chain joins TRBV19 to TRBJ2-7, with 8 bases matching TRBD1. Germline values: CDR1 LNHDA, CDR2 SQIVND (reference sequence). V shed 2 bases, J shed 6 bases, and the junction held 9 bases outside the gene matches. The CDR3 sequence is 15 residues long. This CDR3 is CASSIQLRGLSEQYF. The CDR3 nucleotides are TGTGCCAGTAGTATACAACTCAGGGGGCTTTCCGAGCAGTACTTC.

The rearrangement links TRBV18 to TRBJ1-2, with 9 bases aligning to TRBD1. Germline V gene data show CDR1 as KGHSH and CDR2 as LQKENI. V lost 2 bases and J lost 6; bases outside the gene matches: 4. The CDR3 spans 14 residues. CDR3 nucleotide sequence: TGTGCCAGCTCACCAATGGGACAGGGTGATGGCTACACCTTC. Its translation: CASSPMGQGDGYTF.

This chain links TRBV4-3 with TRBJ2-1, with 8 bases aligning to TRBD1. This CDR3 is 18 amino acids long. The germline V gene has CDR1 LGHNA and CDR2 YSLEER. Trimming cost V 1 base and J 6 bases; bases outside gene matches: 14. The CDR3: CASSQVRGTGGRSNEQFF. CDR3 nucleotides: TGCGCCAGCAGCCAAGTTCGGGGTACAGGGGGTCGGTCCAATGAGCAGTTCTTC.

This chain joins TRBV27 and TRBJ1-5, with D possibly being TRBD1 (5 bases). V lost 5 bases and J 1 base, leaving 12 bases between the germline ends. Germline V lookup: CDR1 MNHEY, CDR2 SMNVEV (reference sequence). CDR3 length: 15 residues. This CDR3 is CASSLRTPSNQPQHF. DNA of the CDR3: TGTGCCAGCAGTCTCCGGACACCAAGCAATCAGCCCCAGCATTTT.

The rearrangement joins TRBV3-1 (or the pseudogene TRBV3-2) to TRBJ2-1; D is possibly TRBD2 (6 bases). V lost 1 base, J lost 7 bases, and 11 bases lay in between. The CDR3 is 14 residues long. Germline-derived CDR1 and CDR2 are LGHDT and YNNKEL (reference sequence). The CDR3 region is CASSQGLVANEQFF. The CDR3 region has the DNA TGTGCCAGCAGCCAAGGACTAGTTGCGAATGAGCAGTTCTTC.

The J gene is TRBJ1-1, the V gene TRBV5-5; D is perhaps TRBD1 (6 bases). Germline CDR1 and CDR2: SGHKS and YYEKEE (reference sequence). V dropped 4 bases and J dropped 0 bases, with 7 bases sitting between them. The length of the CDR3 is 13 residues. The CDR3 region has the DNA TGTGCCAGCAGCCGACAGGTGAACACTGAAGCTTTCTTT. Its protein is CASSRQVNTEAFF.

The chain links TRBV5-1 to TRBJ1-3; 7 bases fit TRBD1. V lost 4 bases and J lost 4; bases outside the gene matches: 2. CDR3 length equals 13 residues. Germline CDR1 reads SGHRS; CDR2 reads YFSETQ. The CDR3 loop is CASSMDRGNTIYF. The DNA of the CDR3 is TGCGCCAGCAGCATGGACAGGGGAAACACCATATATTTT.

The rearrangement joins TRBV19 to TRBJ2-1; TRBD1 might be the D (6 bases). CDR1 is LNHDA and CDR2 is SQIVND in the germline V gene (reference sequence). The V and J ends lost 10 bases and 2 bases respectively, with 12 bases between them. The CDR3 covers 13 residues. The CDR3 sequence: CATQEGAYNEQFF. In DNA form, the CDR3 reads TGTGCCACTCAAGAGGGGGCCTACAATGAGCAGTTCTTC.

The CDR3 is CASSSRTGTAHYGYTF. The CDR3 DNA sequence: TGTGCCAGCAGCTCCCGGACCGGGACAGCTCATTATGGCTACACCTTC. J is TRBJ1-2 and V is TRBV7-8; 7 nucleotides align to TRBD1. Germline CDR1 and CDR2: SGHVS and FQNEAQ. The V and J ends lost 4 bases and 5 bases, in that order; junction bases with no gene match: 13. The CDR3 contains 16 residues.

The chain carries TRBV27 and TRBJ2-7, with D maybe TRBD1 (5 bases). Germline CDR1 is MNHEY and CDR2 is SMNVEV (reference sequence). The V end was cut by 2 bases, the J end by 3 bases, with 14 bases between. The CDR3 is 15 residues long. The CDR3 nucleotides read TGTGCCAGCAGTTTAAGGACAAGCAACCTCTACGAGCAGTACTTC. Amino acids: CASSLRTSNLYEQYF.

CDR3 loop: CASSFWGRGDNEQFF. CDR3 nucleotide sequence: TGTGCCAGCAGTTTCTGGGGCAGGGGAGACAATGAGCAGTTCTTC. The chain links TRBV27 to TRBJ2-1; D might be TRBD1 (6 bases). V was cut by 3 bases and J by 5 bases, with 14 bases left in between. The CDR3 is 15 amino acids. From germline, CDR1 is MNHEY and CDR2 SMNVEV (reference sequence).